The text below deals with one T cell receptor (beta chain). A single count supports this clone. Its binding antigen is unknown. Base qualities are not provided; no much larger clone lies one nucleotide away. Healthy HIV-negative adults with no recently reported acute infections or vaccinations were included as donors. Every donor was a Caucasian adult living in Nashville, Tennessee, USA. The CD8 memory samples were a combination of magnetically selected CD45RO+ cells and CCR7-negative CD45RA+ effector memory (TemRA) cells. After blood collection by leukapheresis, PBMCs were isolated using Ficoll-Histopaque density gradient centrifugation and then cryopreserved in the vapor phase of liquid nitrogen. Purity and quantity of every magnetically sorted T cell population were checked by analytical flow cytometry. Each sorted fraction had its genomic DNA isolated and then quantified by UV absorbance on a Nanodrop 2000c.

TCR CDR3 regions were amplified from genomic DNA by multiplex PCR using the deep immunoSEQ assay. For each cell subset, the extracted genomic DNA was distributed evenly across all wells of several immunoSEQ 96-well plates, and each plate served as one replicate. Each replicate PCR for sorted subsets received around 200 ng genomic DNA, equal to about 30,000 T cell genomes. Purified libraries were measured with a Qubit 3.0 fluorometer, size-checked on a Bioanalyzer 2100, and measured again with the KAPA Library Quantification kit. A separate single-read 150-cycle Illumina NextSeq 550 flow cell was used to sequence each immunoSEQ 96-well plate. The original pipeline was this. The immunoSEQ output contained only junctional sequences without quality scores, so filtering could not match that applied to full-length reads. To assign V/J genes and CDR3, sequences were annotated using PyIR, a Python wrapper for IgBLAST v1.9, with IMGT germline references. Reads were filtered out if the reads had weak V/J assignments (E-value above 1e-6), no CDR3, stop codons, out-of-frame junctions, or ambiguous translated residues. V3J clonotypes were defined as sequences sharing the same inferred V gene, J gene, and CDR3 amino acid sequence. Percentage overlap between repertoires was computed as shared unique clonotypes divided by the size of the smaller repertoire. Three approaches were used to assess repertoire richness: RTK rarefaction, the Chao1 estimator, and Recon v2.1 estimates of unobserved clonotypes. OLGA was used to compute generation probabilities for all TCRbeta clonotypes that the gDNA method yielded from a few donors. Entries here come from immuneACCESS through TCRdb and include only in-frame sequences with V and J called. Some clones fail to appear in such tables; in the studies checked, an unresolved V gene covers under half of the shortfall, and the cause of the remainder is unknown. The DNA was the basis for D and trimming; V, J and clone size are from that table. The sample includes about 380,000 clones, with 90% to 98% observed a single time. The ten top clones hold 0.32% of the sample.

The CDR3 runs 16 amino acids, cysteine and phenylalanine included. The kept DNA is CDR3 alone, 48 bases in frame from the first base. CDR1 SGHAT and CDR2 FQNNGV were looked up in the germline V gene. V lost 1 base and J lost 4 bases, and the count of bases not matched to a germline gene is 5. This record comes from a study of shared clonotypes between healthy human individuals (dated by TCRdb to about 2020). Background on the whole study: The cohort included three men and a couple of women between 18 and 49 years of age. To estimate repertoire size and how much clonotypes are shared between individuals, the study performed deep sequencing of blood TCR repertoires from roughly five healthy adults. For each donor, CD4 naive and CD4 memory were each run on three plates, CD8 naive on two plates, and CD8 memory on one plate. Different laboratories and diverse techniques were used to prepare libraries and sequence TCR repertoires, to increase sequencing depth and limit assay-specific biases. Each donor's leukapheresis produced roughly between about 0.8 and 8.9 billion PBMCs. Points the paper makes about the study in general: Sampling was restricted to blood, and TCR repertoires in tissues likely differ from the TCR repertoires found in blood. Pairwise subsampling indicated that sequencing depth was expected to affect the degree of clonotype sharing among donors. Larger estimated clonotype richness was generally found for naive subsets than for memory subsets. Around 5% of naive CD4, 3% to 4% of naive CD8, about 2.1% of memory CD4, and around 0.42% of memory CD8 clonotypes were shared across several donors. Because the study included a small number of donors, the genetic and exposure-history diversity represented was limited. Compared with non-shared clonotypes, clonotypes shared by all four sorted-subset donors had higher generation probabilities. Incomplete sequencing was indicated by rarefaction of sorted-subset datasets, despite the large sequencing depth.

Sequenced sample: memory CD8+ T cells sorted from blood. The meaning of the sample's cell subset or site label: CD45RO+ cells pooled with CCR7-negative TemRA cells. The source is a young man in good health. The chain uses TRBV11-2 and TRBJ2-5, and TRBD2 aligns with 11 junction nucleotides. The CDR3: CASSLVSGRGPETQYF. Here is the DNA: TGTGCCAGCAGCTTAGTTAGCGGGAGGGGCCCAGAGACCCAGTACTTC.